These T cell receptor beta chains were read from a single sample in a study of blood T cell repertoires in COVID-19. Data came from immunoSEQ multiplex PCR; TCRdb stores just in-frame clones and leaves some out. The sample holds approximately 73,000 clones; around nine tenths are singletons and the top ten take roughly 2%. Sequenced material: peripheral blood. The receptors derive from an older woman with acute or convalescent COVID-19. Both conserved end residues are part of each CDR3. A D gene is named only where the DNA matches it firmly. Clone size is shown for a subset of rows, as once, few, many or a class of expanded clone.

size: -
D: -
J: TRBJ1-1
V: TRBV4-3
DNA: TGCGCCAGCAGCCAAGATCTTCGGGACTTGGGGATGAACACTGAAGCTTTCTTT
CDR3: CASSQDLRDLGMNTEAFF

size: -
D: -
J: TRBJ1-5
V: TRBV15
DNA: TGTGCCACCAGCGGCGGGACCACGGGCAATCAGCCCCAGCATTTT
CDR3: CATSGGTTGNQPQHF

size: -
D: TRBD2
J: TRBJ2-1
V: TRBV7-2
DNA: TGTGCCAGCAGCTTAGCCCTCTTAGCGGGGGGGGATGAGCAGTTCTTC
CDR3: CASSLALLAGGDEQFF

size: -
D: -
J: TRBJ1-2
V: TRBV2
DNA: TGTGCCAGCAGTCGGGGGGAAAACTATGGCTACACCTTC
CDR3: CASSRGENYGYTF

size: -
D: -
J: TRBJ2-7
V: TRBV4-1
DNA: TGCGCCAGCAGCCAAGAGGGGGGGGCGCGGGAGCAGTACTTC
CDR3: CASSQEGGAREQYF

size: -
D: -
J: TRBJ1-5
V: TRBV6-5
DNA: TGTGCCAGCAGCTCAGGTTATAGCAATCAGCCCCAGCATTTT
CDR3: CASSSGYSNQPQHF

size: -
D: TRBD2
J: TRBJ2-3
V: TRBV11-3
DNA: TGTGCCAGCAGCTTAGGCGTCGGGGGGTCCACAGATACGCAGTATTTT
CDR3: CASSLGVGGSTDTQYF

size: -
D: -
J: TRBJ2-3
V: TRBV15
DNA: TGTGCCACCAGCAGAGACGGCGGGGGCTTCGATACGCAGTATTTT
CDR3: CATSRDGGGFDTQYF

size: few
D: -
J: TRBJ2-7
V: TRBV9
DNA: TGTGCCAGCAGCAGAGAGGGACTCCCAGCCTACGAGCAGTACTTC
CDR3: CASSREGLPAYEQYF

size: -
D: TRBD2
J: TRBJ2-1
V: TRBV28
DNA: TGTGCCAGCAGTTTGACGGGACTAGCGGGCGGGACAATAAGCAATGAGCAGTTCTTC
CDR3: CASSLTGLAGGTISNEQFF

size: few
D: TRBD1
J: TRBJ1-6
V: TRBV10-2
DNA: TGCGCCAGCAGTGAGTCGGGACAGGATTCACCCCTCCACTTT
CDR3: CASSESGQDSPLHF

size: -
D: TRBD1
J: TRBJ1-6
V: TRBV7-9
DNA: TGTGCCAGCAGCCTGGACAGGGTGAATTCACCCCTCCACTTT
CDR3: CASSLDRVNSPLHF

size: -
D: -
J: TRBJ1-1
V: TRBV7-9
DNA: TGTGCCAGCAGCCCGAGGGGGACGACAGGAAACACTGAAGCTTTCTTT
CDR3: CASSPRGTTGNTEAFF

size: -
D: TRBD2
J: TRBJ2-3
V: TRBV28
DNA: TGTGCCAGCAGTTTGTCGAGCGGGGGCCCCACAGATACGCAGTATTTT
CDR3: CASSLSSGGPTDTQYF

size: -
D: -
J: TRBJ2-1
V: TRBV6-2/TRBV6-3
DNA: TGTGCCAGCAGTTACCAGGCGAATGAGCAGTTCTTC
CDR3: CASSYQANEQFF

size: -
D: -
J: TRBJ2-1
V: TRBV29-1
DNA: TGCAGCGTGTGGGCCAATGAGCAGTTCTTC
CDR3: CSVWANEQFF

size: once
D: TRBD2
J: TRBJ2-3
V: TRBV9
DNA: TGTGCCAGCAGCACAAGGACTAGCGGGAATTCAGATACGCAGTATTTT
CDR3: CASSTRTSGNSDTQYF

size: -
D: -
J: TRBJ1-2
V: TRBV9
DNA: TGTGCCAGCAGCGTAGCGCCCATGCGGCCTAACTATGGCTACACCTTC
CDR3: CASSVAPMRPNYGYTF

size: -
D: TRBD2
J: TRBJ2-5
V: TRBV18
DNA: TGTGCCAGCTCACCAGGTCTAGCGGGAGCCCAGACCCAGTACTTC
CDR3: CASSPGLAGAQTQYF

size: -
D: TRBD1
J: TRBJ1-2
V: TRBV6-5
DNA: TGTGCCAGCAGTTATGACAGGGAATTTGGCTACACCTTC
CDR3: CASSYDREFGYTF

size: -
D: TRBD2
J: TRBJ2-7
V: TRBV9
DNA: TGTGCCAGCAGCGTACACCCTTCCCGGACTAGCTTTTGCGAGCAGTACTTC
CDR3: CASSVHPSRTSFCEQYF

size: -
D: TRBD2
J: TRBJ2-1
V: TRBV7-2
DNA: TGTGCCAGCAGCTTAGATGCGGGAGGAAACGGGGATGAGCAGTTCTTC
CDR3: CASSLDAGGNGDEQFF

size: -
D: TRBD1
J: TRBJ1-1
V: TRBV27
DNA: TGTGCCAGCAGTCCAGGACAGGGTTATCGTTCGAACACTGAAGCTTTCTTT
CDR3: CASSPGQGYRSNTEAFF

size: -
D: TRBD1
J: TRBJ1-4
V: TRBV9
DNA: TGTGCCAGCAGCGAAGGGACAGCAGAAAAACTGTTTTTT
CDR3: CASSEGTAEKLFF

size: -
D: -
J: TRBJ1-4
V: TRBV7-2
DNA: TGTGCCAGCAGCACGAGGCTCGATGAAAAACTGTTTTTT
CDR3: CASSTRLDEKLFF

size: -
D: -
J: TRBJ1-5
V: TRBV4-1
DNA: TGCGCCAGCAGCCAAGAAGACAGCCCGGCGCAGCCCCAGCATTTT
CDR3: CASSQEDSPAQPQHF

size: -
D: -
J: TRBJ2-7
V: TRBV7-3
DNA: TGTGCCAGCAGCCCCCAGGGGGGTTTAACCTACGAGCAGTACTTC
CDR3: CASSPQGGLTYEQYF

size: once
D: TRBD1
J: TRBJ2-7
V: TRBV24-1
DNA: TGTGCCACCAGTGATTCAGGGGACAGGGGAATCCACGAGCAGTACTTC
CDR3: CATSDSGDRGIHEQYF

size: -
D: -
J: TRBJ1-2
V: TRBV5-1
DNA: TGCGCCAGCAGCTTGTCTGCTTCAGAGGGTTGGGGCTACACCTTC
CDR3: CASSLSASEGWGYTF

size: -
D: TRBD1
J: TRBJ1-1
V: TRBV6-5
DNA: TGTGCCAGCAACCTAGACAGGGCGAGGACTGAAGCTTTCTTT
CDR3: CASNLDRARTEAFF

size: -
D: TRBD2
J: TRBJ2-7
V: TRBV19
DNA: TGTGCCAGTAGTATAGGAGCGGGGGCCGACGAGCAGTACTTC
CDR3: CASSIGAGADEQYF

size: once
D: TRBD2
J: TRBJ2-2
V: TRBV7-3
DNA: TGTGCCAGCAGCCACCGGCTAGCGGGAGGGAGGGAGACCGGGGAGCTGTTTTTT
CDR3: CASSHRLAGGRETGELFF

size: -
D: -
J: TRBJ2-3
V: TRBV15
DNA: TGTGCCACCAGCAGGGCTAGCGGCACAGATACGCAGTATTTT
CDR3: CATSRASGTDTQYF

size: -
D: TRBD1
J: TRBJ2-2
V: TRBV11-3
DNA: TGTGCCAGCAGCTTTAGGACAGGGGGCACCGGGGAGCTGTTTTTT
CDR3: CASSFRTGGTGELFF

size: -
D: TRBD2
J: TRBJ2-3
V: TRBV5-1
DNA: TGCGCCAGCAGCCTAGCGGGAGGCACAGATACGCAGTATTTT
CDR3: CASSLAGGTDTQYF

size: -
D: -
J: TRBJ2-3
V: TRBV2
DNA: TGTGCCAGCAGGTCCTTAGCGGCCACAGATACGCAGTATTTT
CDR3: CASRSLAATDTQYF

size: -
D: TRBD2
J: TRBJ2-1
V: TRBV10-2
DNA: TGCGCCAGCAGTGCCCAGACTAGCCTGAATGAGCAGTTCTTC
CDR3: CASSAQTSLNEQFF

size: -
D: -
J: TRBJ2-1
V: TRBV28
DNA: TGTGCCAGCAGCTCCCCATTTTTTAGGCAGTTCTTC
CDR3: CASSSPFFRQFF

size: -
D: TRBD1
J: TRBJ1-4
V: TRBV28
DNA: TGTGCCAGCAGCTTAGCGGGGACAGGGGGCGCGGCTAATGAAAAACTGTTTTTT
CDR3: CASSLAGTGGAANEKLFF

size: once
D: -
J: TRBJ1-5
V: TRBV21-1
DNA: TGTGCCAGCAGCACATCGACAGGGCAGGAGCCCCAGCATTTT
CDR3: CASSTSTGQEPQHF

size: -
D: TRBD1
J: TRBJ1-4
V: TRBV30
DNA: TGTGCCTGGAGTCCCGGCGACAGGGGGGCTAATGAAAAACTGTTTTTT
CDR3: CAWSPGDRGANEKLFF

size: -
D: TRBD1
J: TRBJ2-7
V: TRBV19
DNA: TGTGCCAGTAGTATTAGGGGACAGGGTGTTACCTACGAGCAGTACTTC
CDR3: CASSIRGQGVTYEQYF

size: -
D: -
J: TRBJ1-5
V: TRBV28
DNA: TGTGCCAGCACCCCAGGGGTCTCCGGCCAACATTTT
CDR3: CASTPGVSGQHF

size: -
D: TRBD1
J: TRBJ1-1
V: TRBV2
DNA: TGTGCCAGCAGTGCCTACAGGGGGGACACTGAAGCTTTCTTT
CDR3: CASSAYRGDTEAFF

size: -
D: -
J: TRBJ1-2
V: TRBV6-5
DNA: TGTGCCAGCAGTTTCACAGGGAACTATGGCTACACCTTC
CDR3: CASSFTGNYGYTF

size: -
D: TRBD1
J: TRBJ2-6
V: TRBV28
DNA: TGTGCCAGCAGTTTAGACAGGGGGCTATCTGGGGCCAACGTCCTGACTTTC
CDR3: CASSLDRGLSGANVLTF

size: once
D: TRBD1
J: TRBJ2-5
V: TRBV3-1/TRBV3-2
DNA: TGTGCCAGCAGCCATGGGGACAGGGGGCGGGAGACCCAGTACTTC
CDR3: CASSHGDRGRETQYF

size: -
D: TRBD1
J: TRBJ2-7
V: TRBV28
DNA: TGTGCCAGCAGTAGGACAGGAGGATACGAGCAGTACTTC
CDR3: CASSRTGGYEQYF

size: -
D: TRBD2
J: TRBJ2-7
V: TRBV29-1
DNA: TGCAGCGTTGGGACTAGCCGATCCTACGAGCAGTACTTC
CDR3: CSVGTSRSYEQYF

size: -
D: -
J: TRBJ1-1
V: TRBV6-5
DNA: TGTGCCAGCAGTTACCTCAGGGGAACTGAAGCTTTCTTT
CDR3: CASSYLRGTEAFF

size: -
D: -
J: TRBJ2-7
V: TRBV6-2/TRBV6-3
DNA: TGTGCCAGCAGTTACTCTCAGGCAGGCACTAGCTACGAGCAGTACTTC
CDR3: CASSYSQAGTSYEQYF

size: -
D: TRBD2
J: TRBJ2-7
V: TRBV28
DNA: TGTGCCAGCAGTACGGGACTAGGTCTTTACGAGCAGTACTTC
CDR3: CASSTGLGLYEQYF

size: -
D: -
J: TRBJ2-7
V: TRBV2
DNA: TGTGCCAGCAGGGAGGACTGGTACGAGCAGTACTTC
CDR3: CASREDWYEQYF

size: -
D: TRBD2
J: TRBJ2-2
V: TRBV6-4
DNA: TGTGCCAGCAGCCGGGGGGGCACCGGGGAGCTGTTTTTT
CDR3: CASSRGGTGELFF

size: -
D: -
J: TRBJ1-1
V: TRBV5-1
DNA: TGCGCCAGCAGCTTGGCCTCGGACACTGAAGCTTTCTTT
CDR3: CASSLASDTEAFF